The 22 T cell receptor beta chains below were found in one sample sequenced in a study of T cell changes during pregnancy in multiple sclerosis. Here immunoSEQ multiplex PCR was the method, and the copy in TCRdb shows in-frame clones only, minus some. The sample consists of roughly 93,000 clones, around 92% of them appearing once. The specimen comprised peripheral blood, sampled after pregnancy. These receptor sequences come from a female donor in good health, enrolled as a control in a pregnancy study.

This chain uses TRBV27 with TRBJ2-1; possible D gene TRBD1, 6 bases. The CDR3 covers 12 residues. V dropped 3 bases and J dropped 6 bases, with 6 bases sitting between them. Germline V lookup: CDR1 MNHEY, CDR2 SMNVEV (reference sequence). In DNA form, the CDR3 reads TGTGCCAGCAGTTTGGGGGCCAATGAGCAGTTCTTC. This sequence encodes CASSLGANEQFF.

The V call is TRBV6-5, the J call TRBJ1-3, with 7 nucleotides matching TRBD1. The CDR3 length is 14 residues. With 7 bases clipped from V and 4 bases from J, the junction kept 7 bases outside the gene matches. Germline lookup yields CDR1 MNHEY and CDR2 SVGAGI. CDR3 sequence: CASKEGASGNTIYF. The CDR3 DNA reads as TGTGCCAGCAAGGAGGGGGCTTCGGGAAACACCATATATTTT.

This rearrangement joins TRBV4-1 to TRBJ1-6; 8 positions match TRBD1. CDR3 length: 15 amino acids. The V gene end was trimmed by 2 bases and the J gene end by 6 bases; junction bases not matched to a gene: 3. Germline CDR1 is MGHRA and CDR2 is YSYEKL. The CDR3 DNA follows: TGCGCCAGCAGCCAACGACAGGGGTTTAATTCACCCCTCCACTTT. As protein: CASSQRQGFNSPLHF.

The chain recombines TRBV7-8 with TRBJ2-5; D is possibly TRBD1 (6 bases). V lost 1 base to trimming and J lost 1 base, with 10 bases between them. The CDR3 is 15 residues long. Germline loops: CDR1 SGHVS, CDR2 FQNEAQ. DNA of the CDR3: TGTGCCAGCAGCTTAGTGGGGACATCCCAAGAGACCCAGTACTTC. It translates to CASSLVGTSQETQYF.

The rearrangement joins TRBV20-1 to TRBJ2-3, with D maybe TRBD2 (5 bases). Germline V gene sequence: CDR1 DFQATT, CDR2 SNEGSKA (reference sequence). The CDR3 consists of 11 residues. The V gene lost 6 bases and the J gene lost 8 bases, with 12 bases spanning the gap. This CDR3 reads CSARAYGTQYF. The CDR3 bases are TGCAGTGCGCGGGCCTACGGTACGCAGTATTTT.

The chain joins TRBV11-2 to TRBJ2-3; D may be TRBD1 (6 bases). CDR1 is SGHAT and CDR2 is FQNNGV in the germline V gene. The CDR3 has 15 amino acids. Trimming removed 2 bases from V and 8 bases from J, with 17 bases in between. The chain's CDR3 is CASSLLPGAESTQYF. For the CDR3, the DNA is TGTGCCAGCAGCTTACTACCAGGGGCAGAGAGTACGCAGTATTTT.

The chain is built from TRBV2 and TRBJ1-2; D possibly corresponds to TRBD1 (5 bases). Per germline, CDR1 SNHLY and CDR2 FYNNEI. Deletions cut 4 bases from V and 7 bases from J, with 19 bases between. The CDR3 extends over 15 amino acids. The CDR3 nucleotides read TGTGCCAGCAGTGTGTATGGTCAGGGTCTGATTGGCTACACCTTC. As protein: CASSVYGQGLIGYTF. Full variable domain (outside the CDR3, taken from reference TRBV2 and TRBJ1-2): EPEVTQTPSHQVTQMGQEVILRCVPISNHLYFYWYRQILGQKVEFLVSFYNNEISEKSEIFDDQFSVERPDGSNFTLKIRSTKLEDSAMYFCASSVYGQGLIGYTFGSGTRLTVV.

The chain combines TRBV10-3 with TRBJ2-7, with D perhaps matching TRBD1 (6 bases). Germline V gene sequence: CDR1 ENHRY, CDR2 SYGVKD. Trimming left V 11 bases short and J 3 bases short, with 17 bases between. There are 13 residues in the CDR3. CDR3 loop: CAVKGDTLYEQYF. As DNA, the CDR3 is TGTGCCGTCAAGGGGGACACCCTCTACGAGCAGTACTTC.

The chain uses TRBV6-1 and TRBJ2-7; 9 bases are shared with TRBD2. V was pared by 6 bases and J by 1 base, with 7 bases of the junction left unmatched. CDR3 length equals 15 residues. CDR1 and CDR2 (germline): MNHNS, SASEGT. The CDR3 reads CASSLRAGGSYEQYF. In nucleotides, the CDR3 is TGTGCCAGCAGCCTTCGAGCGGGAGGATCCTACGAGCAGTACTTC.

The chain couples TRBV4-2 to TRBJ1-6; 7 nucleotides line up with TRBD1. V shed 5 bases, J shed 3 bases, and the junction held 4 bases outside the gene matches. The CDR3 is 15 amino acids. Germline CDR1 reads LGHNA; CDR2 reads YNFKEQ. CDR3 region: CASSGRDSYNSPLHF. DNA of the CDR3: TGTGCCAGCAGCGGCCGGGACAGCTATAATTCACCCCTCCACTTT.

The V and J genes are TRBV5-8 and TRBJ1-1, with 8 bases matching TRBD1. The length of the CDR3 is 14 residues. Germline V CDR1 and CDR2: SGHTS, YDEGEE. V was clipped by 4 bases and J by 0 bases; unmatched bases: 2. CDR3 sequence (DNA): TGTGCCAGCAGCCAGGACAGGGTGAACACTGAAGCTTTCTTT. This sequence encodes CASSQDRVNTEAFF. Full variable domain (missing parts from reference TRBV5-8 and TRBJ1-1): EAGVTQSPTHLIKTRGQQATLRCSPISGHTSVYWYQQALGLGLQFLLWYDEGEERNRGNFPPRFSGRQFPNYSSELNVNALELEDSALYLCASSQDRVNTEAFFGQGTRLTVV.

The chain employs TRBV5-5 and TRBJ2-7, with 9 bases identical to TRBD1. CDR3 length equals 14 residues. V was pared by 2 bases and J by 3 bases, with 3 bases of the junction left unmatched. Germline lookup yields CDR1 SGHKS and CDR2 YYEKEE (reference sequence). CDR3: CASSFGTGNYEQYF. As DNA, the CDR3 is TGTGCCAGCAGCTTCGGGACAGGGAACTACGAGCAGTACTTC. Looking up the rest from reference TRBV5-5 and TRBJ2-7 gives the full variable domain: DAGVTQSPTHLIKTRGQQVTLRCSPISGHKSVSWYQQVLGQGPQFIFQYYEKEERGRGNFPDRFSARQFPNYSSELNVNALLLGDSALYLCASSFGTGNYEQYFGPGTRLTVT.

The chain recombines TRBV11-2 with TRBJ2-1; D might be TRBD2 (7 bases). V dropped 4 bases and J dropped 0 bases, with 13 bases sitting between them. Germline CDR1 SGHAT, CDR2 FQNNGV. CDR3 size: 16 residues. The CDR3 DNA reads TGTGCCAGCAGCTCAGGGGAGGGAAGCTCCTACAATGAGCAGTTCTTC. Translation: CASSSGEGSSYNEQFF. Full variable domain (remainder filled in from reference TRBV11-2 and TRBJ2-1): EAGVAQSPRYKIIEKRQSVAFWCNPISGHATLYWYQQILGQGPKLLIQFQNNGVVDDSQLPKDRFSAERLKGVDSTLKIQPAKLEDSAVYLCASSSGEGSSYNEQFFGPGTRLTVL.

The genes are TRBV2 and TRBJ2-7; perhaps TRBD1 as D (6 bases). The CDR3 runs 14 residues. Trimming took 3 bases from V and 0 from J, leaving 9 bases between them. Per germline, CDR1 SNHLY and CDR2 FYNNEI. The CDR3 loop is CASSEGQISYEQYF. The CDR3 DNA is TGTGCCAGCAGTGAGGGACAAATCTCCTACGAGCAGTACTTC.

The chain is built from TRBV30 and TRBJ2-5; a possible D gene is TRBD2 (5 bases). CDR1 GTSNPN and CDR2 SVGIG come from the germline V gene (reference sequence). The CDR3 covers 14 residues. Trimming pared 0 bases from V and 5 bases from J, leaving 13 bases between. The chain's CDR3 is CAWSVRGRRETQYF. CDR3 DNA sequence: TGTGCCTGGAGTGTACGCGGACGGAGGGAGACCCAGTACTTC.

This chain uses TRBV28 with TRBJ1-1; 8 nucleotides match TRBD1. After removal of 4 bases from V and 0 bases from J, the junction contained 4 bases not matched to a gene. The CDR3 totals 15 residues. Germline V gene lookup returns CDR1 MDHEN and CDR2 SYDVKM. The CDR3 region is CASSSPTGVNTEAFF. CDR3 nucleotide sequence: TGTGCCAGCAGTTCCCCGACAGGGGTGAACACTGAAGCTTTCTTT.

The rearrangement uses TRBV5-1 and TRBJ1-5, with D possibly being TRBD1 (5 bases). The CDR3 totals 13 residues. Trimming took 8 bases from V and 7 from J, leaving 16 bases between them. Per the germline V gene, CDR1 is SGHRS and CDR2 is YFSETQ. In DNA, the CDR3 is TGCGCCAGAGGGGTGGGGAAGGAACAGCCCCAGCATTTT. Amino acids: CARGVGKEQPQHF.

J is TRBJ1-4 and V is TRBV2; 7 bases are a match to TRBD1. The CDR3 is 20 amino acids. J gave up 1 base and V 7 bases, and 21 bases lay outside the gene matches. Germline CDR1 SNHLY, CDR2 FYNNEI. The CDR3 spells CASTPRAGTVPIVTNEKLFF. The CDR3, as DNA: TGTGCCAGCACCCCTAGAGCTGGGACAGTCCCAATAGTAACTAATGAAAAACTGTTTTTT.

The count of this clone is one. The junction departs from germline at one end; a sequencing error may be responsible. The chain joins TRBV7-2 to TRBJ1-2; 8 bases map to TRBD1. The CDR3 is 15 amino acids. Germline V gives CDR1 SGHTA, CDR2 FQGNSA. The CDR3 DNA sequence: TGTGCCAGCAGTCAACTCGGACAGGGTAACTATGGCTACATCTTC. This translates into CASSQLGQGNYGYIF.

This sequence joins TRBV11-2 and TRBJ2-3; 11 bases line up with TRBD2. Germline CDR1 reads SGHAT; CDR2 reads FQNNGV. There are 15 residues in the CDR3. With 1 base clipped from V and 5 bases from J, the junction kept 2 bases outside the gene matches. CDR3 protein: CASSLGLAGGDTQYF. DNA for the CDR3: TGTGCCAGCAGCTTAGGTCTAGCGGGGGGAGATACGCAGTATTTT.

The chain has TRBV5-6 and TRBJ1-5; 7 bases align to TRBD1. After removal of 1 base from V and 4 bases from J, the junction contained 8 bases not matched to a gene. The CDR3 is 16 amino acids. Germline CDR1 is SGHDT and CDR2 is YYEEEE. The CDR3 bases are TGTGCCAGCAGCTTGAGTCTGGGACAGCCTAATCAGCCCCAGCATTTT. Amino acids: CASSLSLGQPNQPQHF.

This clone was seen once. The junction differs from germline at one of its ends, possibly a read error. The CDR3 DNA sequence: TGTGCTAGCAGCGCCGGACAGGTGTACACCGGGGAGCTGTTTTTT. As protein: CASSAGQVYTGELFF. The chain carries TRBV7-7 and TRBJ2-2, with TRBD1 matching over 7 bases. Looked up from germline, CDR1 is SSHAT and CDR2 is FNYEAQ (reference sequence). The CDR3 spans 15 residues. Full variable domain (missing parts from reference TRBV7-7 and TRBJ2-2): GAGVSQSPRYKVTKRGQDVTLRCDPISSHATLYWYQQALGQGPEFLTYFNYEAQPDKSGLPSDRFSAERPEGSISTLTIQRTEQRDSAMYRCASSAGQVYTGELFFGEGSRLTVL.